The T cell receptor (beta chain) described here comes from a study of T cell responses to AZD1222 COVID-19 vaccine. Study-wide results and limits: A rise in Spike-specific TCR breadth and depth followed two AZD1222 doses.

Repertoires were generated with immunoSEQ multiplex PCR, while TCRdb's copy carries only in-frame clones and drops some. The sample lists fewer than 200,000 clones; 70% to 90% were seen once. In this sample, this clone turned up once. The antigen is not known. V lost 3 bases, J lost 6 bases, and 12 bases lay in between. The CDR3 consists of 14 residues. The chain has TRBV5-3 and TRBJ2-2; possibly TRBD2 for D (5 bases). TRBV5-3 is annotated as an ORF whose role is uncertain. This sample comprised peripheral blood, obtained 28 days after the second AZD1222 dose. This sequence was found in an adult who received the AZD1222 COVID-19 vaccine. CDR3: CARSCRGGPGELFF. Written as DNA, the CDR3 is TGTGCCAGAAGCTGCCGGGGTGGTCCCGGGGAGCTGTTTTTT.